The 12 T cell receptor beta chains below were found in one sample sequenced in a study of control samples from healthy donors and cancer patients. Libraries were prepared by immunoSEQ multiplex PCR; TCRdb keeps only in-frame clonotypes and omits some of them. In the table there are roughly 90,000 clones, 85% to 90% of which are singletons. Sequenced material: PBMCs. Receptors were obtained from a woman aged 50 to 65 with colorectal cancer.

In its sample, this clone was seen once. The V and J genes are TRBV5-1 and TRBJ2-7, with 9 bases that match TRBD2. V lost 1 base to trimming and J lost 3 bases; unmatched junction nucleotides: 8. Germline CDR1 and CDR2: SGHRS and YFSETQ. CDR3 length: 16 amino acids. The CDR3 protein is CASSLKSGGSSYEQYV. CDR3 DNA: TGCGCCAGCAGCTTGAAGAGCGGGGGGTCGAGCTACGAGCAGTACGTC.

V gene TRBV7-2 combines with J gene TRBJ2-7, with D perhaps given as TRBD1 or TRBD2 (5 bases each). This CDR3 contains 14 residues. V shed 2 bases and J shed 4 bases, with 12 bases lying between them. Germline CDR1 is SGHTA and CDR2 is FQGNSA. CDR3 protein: CASSLTRGPYEQYV. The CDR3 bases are TGTGCCAGCAGCTTAACACGGGGACCTTACGAGCAGTACGTC.

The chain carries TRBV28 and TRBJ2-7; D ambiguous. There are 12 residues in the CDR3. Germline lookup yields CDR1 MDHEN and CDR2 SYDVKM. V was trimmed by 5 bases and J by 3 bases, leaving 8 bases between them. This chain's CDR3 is CASSQKVYEQYV. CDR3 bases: TGTGCCAGCAGTCAGAAGGTCTACGAGCAGTACGTC.

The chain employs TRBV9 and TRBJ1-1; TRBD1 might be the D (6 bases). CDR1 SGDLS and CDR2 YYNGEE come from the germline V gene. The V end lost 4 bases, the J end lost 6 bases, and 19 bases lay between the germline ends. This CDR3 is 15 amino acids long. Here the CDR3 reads CASSPRPGAGAEAFF. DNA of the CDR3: TGTGCCAGCAGCCCTCGACCTGGCGCAGGGGCTGAAGCTTTCTTT.

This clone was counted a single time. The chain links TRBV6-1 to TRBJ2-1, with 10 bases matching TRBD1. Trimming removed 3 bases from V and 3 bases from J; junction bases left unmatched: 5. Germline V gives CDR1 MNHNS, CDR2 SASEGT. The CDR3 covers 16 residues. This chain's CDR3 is CASSESGTGVYNEQFF. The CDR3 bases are TGTGCCAGCAGTGAGTCTGGGACAGGGGTCTACAATGAGCAGTTCTTC.

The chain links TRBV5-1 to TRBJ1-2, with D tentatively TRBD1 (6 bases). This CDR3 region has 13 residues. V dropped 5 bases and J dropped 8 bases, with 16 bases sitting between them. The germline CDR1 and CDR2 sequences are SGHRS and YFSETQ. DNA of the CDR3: TGCGCCAGCAGTTACGGCGGGGGCGAAGGCTACACCTTC. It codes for CASSYGGGEGYTF. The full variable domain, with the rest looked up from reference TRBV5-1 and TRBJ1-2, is KAGVTQTPRYLIKTRGQQVTLSCSPISGHRSVSWYQQTPGQGLQFLFEYFSETQRNKGNFPGRFSGRQFSNSRSEMNVSTLELGDSALYLCASSYGGGEGYTFGSGTRLTVV.

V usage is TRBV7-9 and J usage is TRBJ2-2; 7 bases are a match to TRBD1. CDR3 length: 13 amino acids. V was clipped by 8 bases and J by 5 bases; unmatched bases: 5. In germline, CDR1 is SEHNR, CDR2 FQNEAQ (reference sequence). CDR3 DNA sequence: TGTGCCAGCGAAAAGGGGGCTACCGGGGAGCTGTTTTTT. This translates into CASEKGATGELFF.

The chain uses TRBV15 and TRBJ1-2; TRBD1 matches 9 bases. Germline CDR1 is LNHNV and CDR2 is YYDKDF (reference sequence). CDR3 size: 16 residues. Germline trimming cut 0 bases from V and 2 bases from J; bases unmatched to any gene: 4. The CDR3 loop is CATSRDGTGINYGYTF. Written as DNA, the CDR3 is TGTGCCACCAGCAGAGACGGGACAGGGATAAACTATGGCTACACCTTC.

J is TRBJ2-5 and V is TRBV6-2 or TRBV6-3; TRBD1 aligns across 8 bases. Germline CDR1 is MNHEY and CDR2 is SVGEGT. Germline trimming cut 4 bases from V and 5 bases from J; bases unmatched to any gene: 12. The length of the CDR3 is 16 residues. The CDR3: CASSSGDRGRWETQYF. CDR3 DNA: TGTGCCAGCAGTTCCGGCGACAGGGGACGGTGGGAGACCCAGTACTTC.

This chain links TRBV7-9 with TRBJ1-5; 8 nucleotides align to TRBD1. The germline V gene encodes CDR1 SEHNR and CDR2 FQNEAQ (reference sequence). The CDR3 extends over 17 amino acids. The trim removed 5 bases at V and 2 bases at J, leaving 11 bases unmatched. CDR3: CASSLGTGIVGNQPQHF. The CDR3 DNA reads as TGTGCCAGCAGCCTCGGGACAGGTATAGTCGGCAATCAGCCCCAGCATTTT.

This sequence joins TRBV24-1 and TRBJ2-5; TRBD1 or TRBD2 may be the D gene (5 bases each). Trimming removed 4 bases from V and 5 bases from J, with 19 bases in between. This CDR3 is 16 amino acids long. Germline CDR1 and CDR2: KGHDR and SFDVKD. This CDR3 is CATSEYDSPGTETQYF. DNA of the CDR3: TGTGCCACCAGTGAGTACGACAGCCCAGGGACGGAGACCCAGTACTTC.

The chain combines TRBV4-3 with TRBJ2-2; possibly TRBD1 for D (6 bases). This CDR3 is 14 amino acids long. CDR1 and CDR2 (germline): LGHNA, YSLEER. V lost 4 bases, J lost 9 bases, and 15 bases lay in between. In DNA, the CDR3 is TGCGCCAGCAGCCTTGACAGGACCGTCAGGGAGCTGTTTTTT. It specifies CASSLDRTVRELFF.